A single TCR beta chain is shown here with its context. The source of the sample is a study of shared T cell receptors in the human thymus. Produced via immunoSEQ multiplex PCR; TCRdb's table is partial and in-frame only. The data hold hundreds of thousands of clones, with 70% to 90% observed a single time. The CDR3 consists of 14 residues. The J segment lost 10 bases and the V segment lost 4 bases, leaving 8 bases of the junction unmatched. Germline V gene sequence: CDR1 MNHEY, CDR2 SVGAGI. Separately, the same data were catalogued under a study of human thymus T cells. As that report states: Corrective heart surgery yielded resections, and these provided the thymus tissue. Apparent bias marked the V and J gene usage of thymic and blood repertoires. Unrelated people showed highly overlapping thymic repertoires, related research reported.

The specimen sequenced was thymocytes. The chain recombines TRBV6-5 with TRBJ2-1; 9 bases map to TRBD2. The sequence came from a boy younger than two with a congenital heart defect. The CDR3 coding sequence is TGTGCCAGCAGTTCACGCGGGGGGGCTTGGGAGCAGTTCTTC. This gives the protein CASSSRGGAWEQFF.